This is a list of T cell receptor beta chains from one sample in a study of a mutant IDH1 vaccine in newly diagnosed glioma. This table comes from immunoSEQ multiplex PCR, and its TCRdb copy is limited to in-frame clones, with some not included. The sample has tens of thousands of clones, approximately 80% seen once. Their cognate antigens are unknown. Sequencing used PBMCs, obtained from a glioma patient whose treatment included an IDH1 peptide vaccine. The origin of the receptors is a woman aged 18 to 35 with glioma. Each CDR3 is given with its conserved first and last residue. A D gene is named only where the DNA matches it firmly. Part of the rows lack a size; the others show once, few, many or a class for expanded clones.

v_call	clone_size	cdr3_length	j_call	d_call	cdr3_aa	cdr3_nt
TRBV27	.	14	TRBJ2-7	.	CASSDRQDRYEQYF	TGTGCCAGCAGTGACCGACAGGACCGCTACGAGCAGTACTTC
TRBV27	.	11	TRBJ2-3	.	CASRTTDTQYF	TGTGCCAGCAGGACAACAGATACGCAGTATTTT
TRBV7-8	once	17	TRBJ2-1	TRBD1	CASSLARGQGDKNEQFF	TGTGCCAGCAGCTTAGCGCGGGGACAGGGGGATAAGAATGAGCAGTTCTTC
TRBV2	once	10	TRBJ1-5	.	CASSSGPQHF	TGTGCCAGCAGCTCGGGTCCCCAGCATTTT
TRBV30	.	12	TRBJ1-1	.	CAWSRTNTEAFF	TGTGCCTGGAGTCGGACCAACACTGAAGCTTTCTTT
TRBV7-6	.	17	TRBJ1-5	.	CASSLGAEPLSNQPQHF	TGTGCCAGCAGCTTAGGCGCGGAGCCCCTAAGCAATCAGCCCCAGCATTTT
TRBV5-5	.	14	TRBJ1-1	.	CASSLGAANTEAFF	TGTGCCAGCAGCCTCGGGGCAGCAAACACTGAAGCTTTCTTT
TRBV10-3	.	13	TRBJ2-5	TRBD1	CAIRETGEETQYF	TGTGCCATCAGGGAGACAGGGGAGGAGACCCAGTACTTC
TRBV9	once	15	TRBJ2-7	.	CASSVGGQINSAQYF	TGTGCCAGCAGCGTAGGGGGACAAATTAATTCGGCGCAGTACTTC
TRBV10-3	once	17	TRBJ1-2	.	CAISESPRPTLNYGYTF	TGTGCCATCAGTGAGTCCCCCCGACCCACTCTTAACTATGGCTACACCTTC
TRBV6-4	.	13	TRBJ1-2	.	CASSPGPSYGYTF	TGTGCCAGCAGTCCCGGACCTAGCTATGGCTACACCTTC
TRBV28	.	15	TRBJ2-7	TRBD2	CASSSAGGPSYEQYF	TGTGCCAGCAGTTCAGCGGGGGGACCCTCCTACGAGCAGTACTTC
TRBV28	.	16	TRBJ1-1	TRBD1	CASSLFGQGPNSEAFF	TGTGCCAGCAGTTTGTTTGGACAGGGACCGAACTCTGAAGCTTTCTTT
TRBV5-6	.	14	TRBJ2-7	TRBD1	CASSLGQGGYEQYF	TGTGCCAGCAGCTTAGGACAGGGGGGCTACGAGCAGTACTTC
TRBV19	.	13	TRBJ1-1	.	CASSETRNTEAFF	TGTGCCAGTAGCGAGACACGGAACACTGAAGCTTTCTTT
TRBV27	.	14	TRBJ2-7	.	CASSGGARVYEQYF	TGTGCCAGCAGTGGCGGCGCCAGGGTCTACGAGCAGTACTTC
TRBV6-5	.	13	TRBJ1-4	.	CAIGEQGSEKLFF	TGTGCCATAGGAGAACAGGGAAGTGAAAAACTGTTTTTT
TRBV5-5	.	18	TRBJ2-1	.	CASSLAPHMQTAYNEQFF	TGTGCCAGCAGCTTGGCCCCCCACATGCAAACGGCCTACAATGAGCAGTTCTTC
TRBV2	.	12	TRBJ2-7	.	CASSWVTYEQYF	TGTGCCAGCAGTTGGGTGACCTACGAGCAGTACTTC
TRBV4-2	.	13	TRBJ2-1	TRBD1	CASSQWDSDEQFF	TGTGCCAGCAGCCAGTGGGACAGCGATGAGCAGTTCTTC
TRBV30	few	13	TRBJ1-5	.	CAWSVAGHQPQHF	TGTGCCTGGAGTGTGGCAGGGCATCAGCCCCAGCATTTT
TRBV7-9	.	15	TRBJ1-4	.	CASSLMGSTNEKLFF	TGTGCCAGCAGCTTAATGGGATCAACTAATGAAAAACTGTTTTTT
TRBV6-5	.	15	TRBJ2-1	TRBD2	CASSQSGGAGNEQFF	TGTGCCAGCAGTCAAAGCGGGGGGGCGGGCAATGAGCAGTTCTTC
TRBV7-9	.	15	TRBJ2-1	.	CASSFVRGFRDEQFF	TGTGCCAGCAGCTTTGTTCGGGGTTTTCGTGATGAGCAGTTCTTC
TRBV7-2	once	15	TRBJ2-2	.	CASSYPTGVTGELFF	TGTGCCAGCAGCTACCCAACCGGGGTCACCGGGGAGCTGTTTTTT
TRBV5-1	.	18	TRBJ2-1	TRBD2	CASSWGLAGGMNYNEQFF	TGCGCCAGCAGCTGGGGACTAGCGGGAGGTATGAATTACAATGAGCAGTTCTTC
TRBV25-1	.	18	TRBJ2-4	TRBD2	CASSESGLAGGAKNIQYF	TGTGCCAGCAGTGAATCGGGTCTAGCGGGAGGCGCCAAAAACATTCAGTACTTC
TRBV19	few	12	TRBJ2-3	.	CASSPRSDTQYF	TGTGCCAGTAGTCCCCGTTCAGATACGCAGTATTTT
TRBV4-2	few	16	TRBJ1-5	TRBD1	CASSQEDRANNQPQHF	TGTGCCAGCAGCCAAGAGGACAGGGCAAACAATCAGCCCCAGCATTTT
TRBV9	.	15	TRBJ2-3	TRBD2	CASSLRGGLSDTQYF	TGTGCCAGCAGCCTCCGGGGGGGTCTCTCAGATACGCAGTATTTT
TRBV19	.	14	TRBJ2-5	TRBD2	CASGFGGSGETQYF	TGTGCCAGTGGTTTCGGGGGGAGTGGGGAGACCCAGTACTTC
TRBV30	.	16	TRBJ1-6	TRBD1	CALRAGTGNGRSPLHF	TGTGCCCTGCGGGCCGGGACAGGGAACGGTCGGTCACCCCTCCACTTT
TRBV5-1	once	12	TRBJ2-1	.	CASSQIGNEQFF	TGCGCCAGCAGCCAAATAGGAAATGAGCAGTTCTTC
TRBV6-1	.	14	TRBJ1-2	TRBD1	CASSEEAGGSGYTF	TGTGCCAGCAGTGAAGAAGCAGGGGGATCTGGCTACACCTTC
TRBV2	few	13	TRBJ1-2	TRBD1	CASSEATGAGYTF	TGTGCCAGCAGTGAAGCAACAGGGGCTGGCTACACCTTC
TRBV5-1	.	15	TRBJ2-5	.	CASSPAQHPGETQYF	TGCGCCAGCAGCCCGGCCCAGCACCCGGGGGAGACCCAGTACTTC
TRBV6-1	.	14	TRBJ2-5	TRBD2	CASSVGAGEETQYF	TGTGCCAGCAGTGTTGGGGCGGGAGAAGAGACCCAGTACTTC
TRBV19	.	13	TRBJ1-4	.	CASSFRGREELFF	TGTGCCAGTAGTTTCCGGGGGCGGGAAGAACTGTTTTTT
TRBV18	.	14	TRBJ1-4	.	CASSPRGINEKLFF	TGTGCCAGCTCACCAAGGGGGATTAATGAAAAACTGTTTTTT
TRBV25-1	.	15	TRBJ2-3	.	CASSEEGVGTDTQYF	TGTGCCAGCAGTGAAGAGGGGGTGGGCACAGATACGCAGTATTTT
TRBV28	once	15	TRBJ2-7	.	CASSTPERSPSEQYF	TGTGCCAGCTCAACACCGGAGAGATCTCCTAGTGAGCAGTACTTC
TRBV27	few	15	TRBJ1-3	.	CASSLSALSGNTIYF	TGTGCCAGCAGTTTATCGGCCCTCTCTGGAAACACCATATATTTT
TRBV4-2	.	14	TRBJ1-3	.	CASSQGGTGNTIYF	TGTGCCAGCAGCCAAGGGGGCACTGGAAACACCATATATTTT
TRBV18	.	15	TRBJ2-5	TRBD2	CASSEGTSIRETQYF	TGTGCCAGCTCGGAGGGGACTAGTATCCGAGAGACCCAGTACTTC
TRBV10-3	.	17	TRBJ2-6	.	CAISVDPIPSGANVLTF	TGTGCCATCAGTGTTGACCCTATCCCCTCTGGGGCCAACGTCCTGACTTTC
TRBV14	.	16	TRBJ2-7	.	CASSPVKTSRAYEQYF	TGTGCCAGCAGCCCAGTAAAGACATCACGGGCCTACGAGCAGTACTTC
TRBV6-5	.	15	TRBJ2-7	TRBD2	CASRLTRAGVNEQYF	TGTGCCAGCAGGCTCACCAGGGCGGGGGTTAACGAGCAGTACTTC
TRBV4-1	.	17	TRBJ2-1	.	CASSLPPRLGLYNEQFF	TGCGCCAGCAGCCTCCCCCCAAGGCTGGGCCTGTATAATGAGCAGTTCTTC
TRBV19	once	14	TRBJ1-5	.	CASSITGLDQPQHF	TGTGCCAGTAGTATCACAGGGTTGGATCAGCCCCAGCATTTT
TRBV19	few	14	TRBJ1-1	TRBD1	CASSIGRGENEAFF	TGTGCCAGTAGTATTGGCAGGGGGGAGAATGAAGCTTTCTTT
TRBV2	.	12	TRBJ1-2	.	CASSVESDGYTF	TGTGCCAGCAGTGTGGAATCCGATGGCTACACCTTC
TRBV5-1	few	14	TRBJ1-5	TRBD1	CASSLTGGGQPQHF	TGCGCCAGCAGCCTGACAGGGGGCGGTCAGCCCCAGCATTTT
TRBV5-8	.	15	TRBJ2-1	TRBD2	CASNPLADLYNEQFF	TGTGCCAGCAACCCCCTAGCGGACCTCTACAATGAGCAGTTCTTC
TRBV6-1	.	11	TRBJ2-2	.	CASRSTGELFF	TGTGCCAGCCGCAGCACCGGGGAGCTGTTTTTT
TRBV6-1	.	14	TRBJ2-7	TRBD2	CASSGSGGVGEQYF	TGTGCCAGCAGTGGAAGCGGGGGGGTCGGCGAGCAGTACTTC